The 32 T cell receptor beta chains listed next were all sequenced from one sample in a study of blood T cell repertoires in COVID-19. Sequencing used immunoSEQ multiplex PCR; TCRdb keeps in-frame clones, though not all of them. The table lists under 250,000 clones, about 86% of them singletons. The sequencing input was peripheral blood. Every receptor here comes from a middle-aged man with active or convalescent COVID-19.

The chain joins TRBV7-6 to TRBJ1-5; weak D call: TRBD1 (5 bases). CDR3 length: 17 residues. Germline-derived CDR1 and CDR2 are SGHVS and FNYEAQ. Trimming took off 1 base at V and 5 bases at J, with 18 bases between the two ends. The CDR3 DNA sequence: TGTGCCAGCAGCTTAGGTCAAGGGGCTGCTCATGATCAGCCCCAGCATTTT. Protein product: CASSLGQGAAHDQPQHF.

The chain employs TRBV7-9 and TRBJ2-7; possibly TRBD2 for D (6 bases). The V gene lost 4 bases and the J gene lost 3 bases, with 22 bases spanning the gap. This CDR3 has 17 residues. CDR1 is SEHNR and CDR2 is FQNEAQ in the germline V gene (reference sequence). The CDR3 nucleotides read TGTGCCAGCAGCTCCCTGGGGCAGGGTCTAGCGAACTACGAGCAGTACTTC. This gives the protein CASSSLGQGLANYEQYF.

The chain is built from TRBV24-1 and TRBJ2-1, with TRBD2 matching over 7 bases. The CDR3 is 13 residues long. After removal of 7 bases from V and 3 bases from J, the junction contained 2 bases not matched to a gene. The germline gives CDR1 KGHDR, CDR2 SFDVKD. As DNA, the CDR3 is TGTGCCACCAGGGGGGGGAGCTACAATGAGCAGTTCTTC. The encoded protein is CATRGGSYNEQFF.

V usage is TRBV27 and J usage is TRBJ1-1; D is perhaps TRBD1 (5 bases). Germline loops: CDR1 MNHEY, CDR2 SMNVEV (reference sequence). Trimming stripped 3 bases from V and 0 bases from J, with 11 bases between. The CDR3 covers 15 residues. The CDR3, as DNA: TGTGCCAGCAGTTTTTCCAGGACATTGAACACTGAAGCTTTCTTT. Translating it yields CASSFSRTLNTEAFF.

This clone has ten or more counts. The chain couples TRBV4-1 to TRBJ2-7; D may be TRBD2 (6 bases). V shed 0 bases and J shed 0 bases, with 18 bases lying between them. The CDR3 has 18 amino acids. Germline V gene data show CDR1 as MGHRA and CDR2 as YSYEKL. In nucleotides, the CDR3 is TGCGCCAGCAGCCAAGATCTGGACAACATCGGGGGCTCCTACGAGCAGTACTTC. This sequence encodes CASSQDLDNIGGSYEQYF.

The chain links TRBV18 to TRBJ2-5, with 10 bases matching TRBD1. Germline loops: CDR1 KGHSH, CDR2 LQKENI. V was pared by 2 bases and J by 1 base, with 4 bases of the junction left unmatched. The CDR3 contains 16 residues. The CDR3 is CASSPDRGRSQETQYF. Here the CDR3 DNA reads TGTGCCAGCTCACCAGACAGGGGGCGATCCCAAGAGACCCAGTACTTC. Variable domain in full (rest from reference TRBV18 and TRBJ2-5): NAGVMQNPRHLVRRRGQEARLRCSPMKGHSHVYWYRQLPEEGLKFMVYLQKENIIDESGMPKERFSAEFPKEGPSILRIQQVVRGDSAAYFCASSPDRGRSQETQYFGPGTRLLVL.

The chain is built from TRBV3-1 (or the pseudogene TRBV3-2) and TRBJ2-3, with 10 bases lining up with TRBD1. The CDR3 extends over 15 amino acids. Trimming cost V 4 bases and J 3 bases; bases outside gene matches: 4. In germline, CDR1 is LGHDT, CDR2 YNNKEL (reference sequence). The CDR3 DNA is TGTGCCAGCAGCCGCGGGACAGGGGAGACAGATACGCAGTATTTT. This translates into CASSRGTGETDTQYF.

This chain uses TRBV7-9 with TRBJ1-4, with D perhaps TRBD1 (5 bases). Germline CDR1 SEHNR, CDR2 FQNEAQ (reference sequence). This CDR3 has 14 amino acids. With 4 bases removed from V and 4 bases from J, the gap between germline ends came to 10 bases. This chain's CDR3 is CASSSDGHNEKLFF. CDR3 nucleotides: TGTGCCAGCAGCTCCGACGGACATAATGAAAAACTGTTTTTT.

This chain links TRBV11-3 with TRBJ2-3, with TRBD2 identical over 9 bases. With 2 bases clipped from V and 2 bases from J, the junction kept 2 bases outside the gene matches. CDR1 and CDR2 (germline): SGHNT, YENEEA. CDR3 length: 15 amino acids. CDR3 sequence: CASSLLAGPTDTQYF. The CDR3 bases are TGTGCCAGCAGCTTACTAGCGGGGCCCACAGATACGCAGTATTTT.

The gene calls are TRBV7-7 and TRBJ2-2, with D maybe TRBD2 (6 bases). The germline V and J ends were trimmed by 0 bases and 0 bases, with 8 bases remaining between them. The CDR3 loop spans 16 amino acids. The germline V gene encodes CDR1 SSHAT and CDR2 FNYEAQ (reference sequence). This chain's CDR3 is CASSLAAGTNTGELFF. The CDR3 DNA reads as TGTGCCAGCAGCTTAGCGGCGGGGACGAACACCGGGGAGCTGTTTTTT.

For this clone: Compared with germline, one end of the junction differs, possibly owing to a read error. The chain joins TRBV9 to TRBJ2-3; 9 nucleotides agree with TRBD2. There are 10 residues in the CDR3. CDR1 is SGDLS and CDR2 is YYNGEE in the germline V gene. The CDR3 DNA reads TGTGCCAGCAGCTCTAGCGGGGAGAGGTTT. Protein product: CASSSSGERF.

The V gene is TRBV5-5, the J gene TRBJ2-6, with 9 positions matching TRBD1. This CDR3 is built from 17 residues. The germline V gene has CDR1 SGHKS and CDR2 YYEKEE (reference sequence). Trimming removed 1 base from V and 0 bases from J; junction bases left unmatched: 2. The CDR3 spells CASSLTGGFSGANVLTF. The CDR3 DNA is TGTGCCAGCAGCTTGACAGGGGGCTTCTCTGGGGCCAACGTCCTGACTTTC. Based on the CDR3 plus reference TRBV5-5 and TRBJ2-6, the full variable domain is DAGVTQSPTHLIKTRGQQVTLRCSPISGHKSVSWYQQVLGQGPQFIFQYYEKEERGRGNFPDRFSARQFPNYSSELNVNALLLGDSALYLCASSLTGGFSGANVLTFGAGSRLTVL.

A single count supports this clone. Different DNA sequences within this sample yield the same CDR3. The chain is built from TRBV3-1 (or the pseudogene TRBV3-2) and TRBJ1-5; D uncertain. V dropped 1 base and J dropped 5 bases, with 3 bases sitting between them. Per germline, CDR1 LGHDT and CDR2 YNNKEL (reference sequence). The CDR3 sequence is 12 residues long. The CDR3 DNA follows: TGTGCCAGCAGCCAAGCAGATCAGCCCCAGCATTTT. It codes for CASSQADQPQHF.

J is TRBJ1-5 and V is TRBV29-1, with unresolved D. The CDR3 contains 13 residues. Germline lookup yields CDR1 SQVTM and CDR2 ANQGSEA. Trimming stripped 4 bases from V and 3 bases from J, with 10 bases between. The CDR3 here is CSVAREPNQPQHF. DNA for the CDR3: TGCAGCGTTGCGAGGGAGCCCAATCAGCCCCAGCATTTT. Full variable domain (missing parts from reference TRBV29-1 and TRBJ1-5): SAVISQKPSRDICQRGTSLTIQCQVDSQVTMMFWYRQQPGQSLTLIATANQGSEATYESGFVIDKFPISRPNLTFSTLTVSNMSPEDSSIYLCSVAREPNQPQHFGDGTRLSIL.

V and J are TRBV30 and TRBJ2-5; tentatively, D is TRBD2 (6 bases). Germline-derived CDR1 and CDR2 are GTSNPN and SVGIG (reference sequence). This CDR3 spans 14 amino acids. V was cut by 3 bases and J by 3 bases, with 14 bases left in between. For the CDR3, the DNA is TGTGCCTGGAGGGGTTCACTAGCAAAAGAGACCCAGTACTTC. This encodes CAWRGSLAKETQYF.

The chain couples TRBV19 to TRBJ1-1, with TRBD1 matching over 8 bases. Germline-derived CDR1 and CDR2 are LNHDA and SQIVND (reference sequence). The CDR3 is 16 amino acids. V shed 5 bases and J 5 bases; nucleotides not matched to a gene: 13. CDR3 in DNA: TGTGCCAGTAGTGACTGGACAGGGAACGGTAAGACTGAAGCTTTCTTT. The encoded protein is CASSDWTGNGKTEAFF.

A single count supports this clone. Other nucleotide sequences in the sample specify the same CDR3. The V gene is TRBV19, the J gene TRBJ2-7; 9 bases match TRBD1. CDR3 size: 14 residues. V lost 7 bases to trimming and J lost 3 bases; unmatched junction nucleotides: 7. Per the germline V gene, CDR1 is LNHDA and CDR2 is SQIVND (reference sequence). The CDR3 spells CASTPGQGSYEQYF. In nucleotides, the CDR3 is TGTGCCAGTACCCCAGGACAGGGGAGCTACGAGCAGTACTTC.

As concerns this clone: Distinct nucleotide sequences in the sample also encode this CDR3. The CDR3 region is CASSLEGATNEKLFF. Written as DNA, the CDR3 is TGCGCCAGCAGCTTGGAGGGAGCAACTAATGAAAAACTGTTTTTT. V and J are TRBV5-1 and TRBJ1-4; unclear D gene. The CDR3 is made up of 15 amino acids. Trimming took off 0 bases at V and 0 bases at J, with 6 bases between the two ends. Germline CDR1 and CDR2: SGHRS and YFSETQ.

The chain joins TRBV30 to TRBJ2-3, with 8 bases lining up with TRBD2. The V segment lost 7 bases and the J segment 2 bases; nucleotides outside the gene matches: 5. The germline CDR1 and CDR2 sequences are GTSNPN and SVGIG (reference sequence). CDR3 length: 13 amino acids. The DNA for the CDR3 is TGTGCCTCTAGAGCGGGGGCCACAGATACGCAGTATTTT. Amino acids: CASRAGATDTQYF. Full variable domain (rest looked up from reference TRBV30 and TRBJ2-3): SQTIHQWPATLVQPVGSPLSLECTVEGTSNPNLYWYRQAAGRGLQLLFYSVGIGQISSEVPQNLSASRPQDRQFILSSKKLLLSDSGFYLCASRAGATDTQYFGPGTRLTVL.

This clone was picked up a small number of times. The chain links TRBV19 to TRBJ1-5, with D perhaps TRBD1 (5 bases). The germline gives CDR1 LNHDA, CDR2 SQIVND (reference sequence). V lost 5 bases, J lost 5 bases, and 10 bases lay in between. This CDR3 spans 13 amino acids. The CDR3 nucleotides read TGTGCCAGTAGTCCACAGGTGGATCAGCCCCAGCATTTT. It codes for CASSPQVDQPQHF.

This sequence joins TRBV28 and TRBJ2-7, with D uncertain. The CDR3 length is 11 residues. In germline, CDR1 is MDHEN, CDR2 SYDVKM. V lost 5 bases, J lost 3 bases, and 5 bases lay in between. CDR3 coding DNA: TGTGCCAGCAGTCAAATCTACGAGCAGTACTTC. This encodes CASSQIYEQYF.

The chain joins TRBV7-2 to TRBJ1-5, with no clear D. Germline assignment: CDR1 SGHTA and CDR2 FQGNSA. Trimming took 2 bases from V and 4 from J, leaving 9 bases between them. The CDR3 loop spans 14 amino acids. The DNA of the CDR3 is TGTGCCAGCAGCTTAATTGCACAAAATCAGCCCCAGCATTTT. This sequence encodes CASSLIAQNQPQHF. The full variable domain, with the rest looked up from reference TRBV7-2 and TRBJ1-5, is GAGVSQSPSNKVTEKGKDVELRCDPISGHTALYWYRQSLGQGLEFLIYFQGNSAPDKSGLPSDRFSAERTGGSVSTLTIQRTQQEDSAVYLCASSLIAQNQPQHFGDGTRLSIL.

The rearrangement uses TRBV6-5 and TRBJ2-7; 7 bases are a match to TRBD1. This CDR3 has 13 residues. CDR1 is MNHEY, CDR2 SVGAGI, per germline. J gave up 5 bases and V 9 bases, and 10 bases lay outside the gene matches. This chain's CDR3 is CASTRQGVNEQYF. Here the CDR3 DNA reads TGTGCCAGTACGAGACAGGGAGTCAACGAGCAGTACTTC.

The rearrangement links TRBV4-2 to TRBJ2-2; the match to TRBD2 covers 16 bases. This CDR3 comprises 16 residues. The trim removed 5 bases at V and 3 bases at J, leaving 0 bases unmatched. Per the germline V gene, CDR1 is LGHNA and CDR2 is YNFKEQ. This chain's CDR3 is CASSGTSGGDTGELFF. The CDR3 DNA reads TGTGCCAGCAGCGGGACTAGCGGGGGGGACACCGGGGAGCTGTTTTTT.

This clone turned up a few times. The chain recombines TRBV11-2 with TRBJ1-5; D not certain. Trimming pared 0 bases from V and 4 bases from J, leaving 4 bases between. CDR1 and CDR2 (germline): SGHAT, FQNNGV. CDR3 length: 13 residues. The CDR3 region is CASSLDRNQPQHF. The CDR3 region has the DNA TGTGCCAGCAGCTTAGACAGGAATCAGCCCCAGCATTTT.

This clone turned up a few times. The chain links TRBV13 to TRBJ2-5; D perhaps matches TRBD1 (6 bases). The CDR3 consists of 16 residues. Trimming stripped 6 bases from V and 0 bases from J, with 17 bases between. CDR1 and CDR2 from the germline V gene are PRHDT and FYEKMQ (reference sequence). CDR3 DNA sequence: TGTGCCAGCAGTCAACTTGAAGGACAGAACCAAGAGACCCAGTACTTC. It translates to CASSQLEGQNQETQYF.

The chain couples TRBV7-9 to TRBJ2-5; D perhaps matches TRBD2 (5 bases). This CDR3 comprises 15 residues. CDR1 and CDR2 (germline): SEHNR, FQNEAQ (reference sequence). Between the trimmed V and J ends, which lost 2 bases and 2 bases, there was a span of 12 bases. The CDR3 coding sequence is TGTGCCAGCAGCTTACCGCGGGTGCAGCAAGAGACCCAGTACTTC. Translated, it gives CASSLPRVQQETQYF.

The V gene is TRBV12-3 or TRBV12-4, the J gene TRBJ2-7, with a tentative D call TRBD1 (5 bases). The CDR3 extends over 12 amino acids. V gave up 6 bases and J gave up 3 bases, with 9 bases separating them. CDR3 nucleotides: TGTGCCAGCAGCCGTCAGGGCTACGAGCAGTACTTC. Translation gives CASSRQGYEQYF.

Here the CDR3 DNA reads TGTGCCAGTAGTATAGCTAGCGGGGGGGCCCCAGATACGCAGTATTTT. Translated: CASSIASGGAPDTQYF. The rearrangement joins TRBV19 to TRBJ2-3; 12 positions agree with TRBD2. The CDR3 length is 16 residues. Germline lookup yields CDR1 LNHDA and CDR2 SQIVND (reference sequence). Losses at the gene ends were 1 base for V and 4 bases for J; bases not matched to a gene: 3.

V is TRBV5-1 and J is TRBJ1-2; 10 bases line up with TRBD1. Germline CDR1 reads SGHRS; CDR2 reads YFSETQ. V trimming: 4 bases; J trimming: 9 bases; junction bases outside the gene matches: 12. This CDR3 is 15 amino acids long. The CDR3 nucleotides read TGCGCCAGCAGCCGCGACAGGGGGCGAAATGTCCGCTACACCTTC. It is translated as CASSRDRGRNVRYTF.

The genes are TRBV5-1 and TRBJ1-2; weak D call: TRBD1 (5 bases). CDR3 size: 13 residues. V was pared by 2 bases and J by 8 bases, with 13 bases between. CDR1 SGHRS and CDR2 YFSETQ come from the germline V gene. The CDR3 here is CASSLDSQKGYTF. CDR3 DNA sequence: TGCGCCAGCAGCTTAGACAGCCAAAAAGGCTACACCTTC.

V is TRBV7-2 and J is TRBJ2-1; 9 bases match TRBD1. CDR1 is SGHTA and CDR2 is FQGNSA in the germline V gene. J gave up 3 bases and V 4 bases, and 4 bases lay outside the gene matches. This CDR3 is built from 15 residues. The CDR3 DNA reads as TGTGCCAGCAGCTACGGGACAGGGAGCTACAATGAGCAGTTCTTC. The encoded protein is CASSYGTGSYNEQFF. The complete variable domain, with remaining parts taken from reference TRBV7-2 and TRBJ2-1, reads GAGVSQSPSNKVTEKGKDVELRCDPISGHTALYWYRQSLGQGLEFLIYFQGNSAPDKSGLPSDRFSAERTGGSVSTLTIQRTQQEDSAVYLCASSYGTGSYNEQFFGPGTRLTVL.